This T cell receptor (beta chain) was recorded in a study of blood T cell repertoires in COVID-19. The data were produced by immunoSEQ multiplex PCR, yet TCRdb's version contains in-frame clones alone and is incomplete. Among a few hundred thousand clones, 91% were seen once, and the ten largest hold just over 0.85%. Contact with a PCR-confirmed or clinician-diagnosed COVID-19 case occurred within 2 weeks of entry. Germline V gene data show CDR1 as GTSNPN and CDR2 as SVGIG (reference sequence). V shed 3 bases, J shed 2 bases, and the junction held 7 bases outside the gene matches. The CDR3 totals 15 residues.

The genes are TRBV30 and TRBJ2-7; TRBD2 aligns across 10 bases. The receptor's source is a woman aged 40-49 years who had been exposed to COVID-19. Sequencing was performed on PBMCs or T cells enriched from blood (not recorded which). The CDR3 sequence: CAWSPISGGPYEQYF. The CDR3 coding sequence is TGTGCCTGGAGCCCCATTAGCGGGGGGCCCTACGAGCAGTACTTC.